A selection of T cell receptor beta chains follows, all from one sample in a study of blood T cell repertoires in COVID-19. Generated by immunoSEQ multiplex PCR, the TCRdb table keeps only in-frame clones and is missing some. The table records around 56,000 clones, 70% to 90% of them present only once. The sample comprised peripheral blood. The receptors stem from a man aged 55-75 years with acute or convalescent COVID-19. Both conserved end residues are part of each CDR3. The D gene is left open where the match is weak. Size is omitted from some rows. Given values are once, few, many or a class for expanded clones.

TRBJ2-1 | . | TRBV7-2 | . | CASSPTPTRNEQFF | TGTGCCAGCAGCCCCACCCCCACACGTAATGAGCAGTTCTTC
TRBJ1-5 | . | TRBV19 | . | CASSIQANYPQHF | TGTGCCAGTAGTATTCAGGCCAATTATCCCCAGCATTTT
TRBJ2-5 | TRBD2 | TRBV9 | . | CASSGTRRYF | TGTGCCAGCAGCGGGACTAGACGGTACTTC
TRBJ1-2 | . | TRBV23-1 | . | CASPTGPTNYGYTF | TGCGCCAGCCCGACAGGTCCTACTAACTATGGCTACACCTTC
TRBJ1-1 | . | TRBV11-2 | . | CASSLGRVNTEAFF | TGTGCCAGCAGCTTAGGGAGGGTGAACACTGAAGCTTTCTTT
TRBJ1-2 | . | TRBV6-5 | . | CASRDTANYGYTF | TGTGCCAGCAGGGACACCGCTAACTATGGCTACACCTTC
TRBJ1-6 | . | TRBV15 | . | CATSRERHSPLHF | TGTGCCACCAGCAGAGAGAGGCATTCACCCCTCCACTTT
TRBJ2-3 | TRBD2 | TRBV3-1/TRBV3-2 | . | CASSRLRGTSGTDTQYF | TGTGCCAGCAGCCGTCTGAGAGGGACTAGCGGCACAGATACGCAGTATTTT
TRBJ1-1 | . | TRBV28 | . | CASSPQIRTEAFF | TGTGCCAGCAGCCCCCAGATCAGGACTGAAGCTTTCTTT
TRBJ1-1 | TRBD1 | TRBV3-1/TRBV3-2 | . | CASSPRTGKGTEAFF | TGTGCCAGCAGCCCTCGGACAGGGAAGGGCACTGAAGCTTTCTTT
TRBJ2-1 | . | TRBV28 | once | CASRTDRYFNEQFF | TGTGCCAGCAGAACGGACAGATACTTCAATGAGCAGTTCTTC
TRBJ2-1 | TRBD1 | TRBV2 | . | CASSEWTGENEQFF | TGTGCCAGCAGTGAATGGACAGGGGAGAATGAGCAGTTCTTC
TRBJ1-1 | . | TRBV19 | . | CASRGSGGRSTEAFF | TGTGCCAGTAGGGGGAGTGGAGGGAGGAGCACTGAAGCTTTCTTT
TRBJ2-2 | . | TRBV14 | . | CASSQEQRTKSFPAGELFF | TGTGCCAGCAGCCAAGAACAGCGGACTAAGAGCTTCCCAGCCGGGGAGCTGTTTTTT
TRBJ2-3 | . | TRBV2 | . | CASSERTRSTDTQYF | TGTGCCAGCAGTGAAAGGACACGGAGCACAGATACGCAGTATTTT
TRBJ2-7 | TRBD2 | TRBV5-1 | . | CASRERGFGEQYF | TGCGCCAGCAGGGAGCGGGGGTTCGGAGAGCAGTACTTC
TRBJ1-2 | TRBD1 | TRBV27 | . | CASSFSTGYGYTF | TGTGCCAGCAGTTTCTCGACAGGGTATGGCTACACCTTC
TRBJ1-5 | . | TRBV6-5 | large | CASGQSGQPQHF | TGTGCCAGCGGACAGTCGGGGCAGCCCCAGCATTTT
TRBJ1-1 | . | TRBV29-1 | . | CSVERGGPEAFF | TGCAGCGTCGAACGGGGGGGTCCTGAAGCTTTCTTT
TRBJ1-1 | TRBD1 | TRBV18 | . | CASSRDSMNTEAFF | TGTGCCAGCTCACGGGACAGCATGAACACTGAAGCTTTCTTT
TRBJ2-3 | . | TRBV7-2 | . | CASSTGVTDTQYF | TGTGCCAGCAGCACCGGGGTCACAGATACGCAGTATTTT
TRBJ2-2 | . | TRBV6-5 | . | CASSYSSGFGELFF | TGTGCCAGCAGTTACTCATCGGGGTTCGGGGAGCTGTTTTTT
TRBJ1-4 | . | TRBV5-1 | few | CASSLGSEKLFF | TGCGCCAGCAGCTTGGGTAGTGAAAAACTGTTTTTT
TRBJ2-7 | TRBD2 | TRBV19 | . | CASKQLADHSYEQYF | TGTGCCAGTAAACAACTAGCGGACCACTCCTACGAGCAGTACTTC
TRBJ1-5 | TRBD1 | TRBV6-5 | once | CASSTRQGSNQPQHF | TGTGCCAGCAGCACTAGACAGGGGAGCAATCAGCCCCAGCATTTT